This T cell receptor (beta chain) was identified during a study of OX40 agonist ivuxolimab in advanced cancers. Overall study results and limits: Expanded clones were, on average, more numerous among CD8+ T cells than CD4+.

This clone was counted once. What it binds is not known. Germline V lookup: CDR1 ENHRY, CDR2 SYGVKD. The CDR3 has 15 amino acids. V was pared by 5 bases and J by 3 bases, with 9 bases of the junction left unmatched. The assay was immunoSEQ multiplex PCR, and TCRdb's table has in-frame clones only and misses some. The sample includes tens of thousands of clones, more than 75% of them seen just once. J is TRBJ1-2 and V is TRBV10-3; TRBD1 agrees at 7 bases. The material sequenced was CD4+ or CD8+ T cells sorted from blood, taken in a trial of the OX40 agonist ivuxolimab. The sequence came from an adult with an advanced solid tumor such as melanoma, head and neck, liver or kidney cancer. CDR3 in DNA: TGTGCCATCAGTCAGGACAACAGGGGAGACTATGGCTACACCTTC. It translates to CAISQDNRGDYGYTF.